These 5 T cell receptor beta chains were all obtained from the same sample, sequenced in a study of radiation and T cells in renal cell carcinoma. Sequenced by immunoSEQ multiplex PCR; TCRdb stores in-frame clones only, minus some. Here the sample spans some 150,000 clones, around four fifths being singletons. Time point of the sample: baseline pretreatment blood. Indicated treatment: 15 Gy SBRT to primary tumor, nephrectomy 4 weeks later. The sequencing used blood, collected from a patient whose treatment included radiotherapy and nephrectomy. The receptors derive from a woman in her forties or fifties with renal cell carcinoma.

This chain links TRBV30 with TRBJ1-3, with TRBD1 as a possible D gene (6 bases). Germline V gene sequence: CDR1 GTSNPN, CDR2 SVGIG (reference sequence). This CDR3 comprises 16 residues. V lost 4 bases, J lost 0 bases, and 16 bases lay in between. CDR3 region: CAWTSGGRGSGNTIYF. CDR3 coding DNA: TGTGCCTGGACTAGCGGGGGCAGAGGCTCTGGAAACACCATATATTTT.

CDR3 loop: CSVVKGENTEAFF. For the CDR3, the DNA is TGCAGCGTTGTAAAGGGAGAGAACACTGAAGCTTTCTTT. The V gene is TRBV29-1, the J gene TRBJ1-1; D remains unclear. Per the germline V gene, CDR1 is SQVTM and CDR2 is ANQGSEA. The V end lost 4 bases, the J end lost 1 base, and 10 bases lay between the germline ends. The CDR3 runs 13 residues.

The CDR3 nucleotides read TGTGCCAGCAGTGAAGAGGCAGTGGGGCAGGCTTTCTTT. Translating gives CASSEEAVGQAFF. The chain links TRBV6-1 to TRBJ1-1; TRBD1 might be the D (5 bases). CDR1 and CDR2 from the germline V gene are MNHNS and SASEGT. The V end was cut by 1 base, the J end by 11 bases, with 14 bases between. This CDR3 comprises 13 residues.

The CDR3: CASSDQGIGYTF. CDR3 DNA: TGTGCCAGCAGTGATCAAGGGATTGGCTACACCTTC. The rearrangement uses TRBV2 and TRBJ1-2; D gene unclear. CDR1 and CDR2 from the germline V gene are SNHLY and FYNNEI. V was pared by 3 bases and J by 7 bases, with 9 bases between. The CDR3 is 12 residues long.

The rearrangement uses TRBV5-1 and TRBJ1-1; 8 bases line up with TRBD1. There are 14 residues in the CDR3. V lost 3 bases and J lost 6; bases outside the gene matches: 7. CDR1 is SGHRS, CDR2 YFSETQ, per germline. Written as DNA, the CDR3 is TGCGCCAGCAGCTCCGGACAGGGAGGGTCTGAAGCTTTCTTT. This gives the protein CASSSGQGGSEAFF.